These 11 T cell receptor beta chains were all obtained from the same sample, sequenced in a study of T-cell memory formation after mild COVID-19. TCRdb passed the 5' RACE reads through MiXCR, listing each CDR3 protein once. Of 550,000 to 600,000 distinct CDR3 sequences in the sample, roughly 17% were seen once. Sequencing used PBMCs or a T cell subset sorted from them (not recorded which). Source of these receptors: an adult woman who had mild COVID-19 (a few samples of this study predate the infection). Cell type and time point are not known.

This clonotype came up many times. The chain links TRBV7-2 to TRBJ1-3, with 11 bases aligning to TRBD1. The CDR3 loop spans 15 amino acids. V shed 5 bases and J 4 bases; nucleotides not matched to a gene: 4. The germline gives CDR1 SGHTA, CDR2 FQGNSA. CDR3 DNA sequence: TGTGCCAGCAGCCTGGACAGGGGGCAGGGAAACACCATATATTTT. Protein product: CASSLDRGQGNTIYF.

This clonotype was detected a few times. The chain employs TRBV3-1 and TRBJ2-2; 7 nucleotides line up with TRBD2. Germline lookup yields CDR1 LGHDT and CDR2 YNNKEL (reference sequence). CDR3 length: 16 amino acids. The J segment lost 4 bases and the V segment lost 4 bases, leaving 9 bases of the junction unmatched. In DNA form, the CDR3 reads TGTGCCAGCAGCCTTTGGGAGGGACGGGCCACCGGGGAGCTGTTTTTT. It encodes CASSLWEGRATGELFF.

The chain links TRBV19 to TRBJ1-3; D perhaps matches TRBD1 (6 bases). In germline, CDR1 is LNHDA, CDR2 SQIVND (reference sequence). V was pared by 9 bases and J by 3 bases, with 15 bases between. The length of the CDR3 is 14 residues. The CDR3 loop is CASGDRLVGNTIYF. For the CDR3, the DNA is TGTGCCAGCGGTGACAGGCTAGTTGGAAACACCATATATTTT. Together with reference TRBV19 and TRBJ1-3, the CDR3 gives the full variable domain: DGGITQSPKYLFRKEGQNVTLSCEQNLNHDAMYWYRQDPGQGLRLIYYSQIVNDFQKGDIAEGYSVSREKKESFPLTVTSAQKNPTAFYLCASGDRLVGNTIYFGEGSWLTVV.

This chain joins TRBV27 and TRBJ2-2, with D tentatively TRBD2 (5 bases). The CDR3 consists of 12 residues. CDR1 is MNHEY, CDR2 SMNVEV, per germline (reference sequence). Trimming stripped 6 bases from V and 6 bases from J, with 8 bases between. The CDR3, as DNA: TGTGCCAGCAGACGGACTTCCGGGGAGCTGTTTTTT. Amino acid sequence: CASRRTSGELFF.

This clonotype has a handful of counts. This chain joins TRBV12-3 or TRBV12-4 and TRBJ1-1; TRBD1 matches 11 bases. The V segment lost 6 bases and the J segment 2 bases; nucleotides outside the gene matches: 5. The CDR3 extends over 15 amino acids. CDR3 amino acids: CASRGTGGPNTEAFF. The CDR3 DNA reads as TGTGCCAGCAGAGGGACAGGGGGTCCAAACACTGAAGCTTTCTTT.

This clonotype came up many times. V and J are TRBV4-1 and TRBJ1-5; 7 nucleotides line up with TRBD1. J gave up 8 bases and V 4 bases, and 14 bases lay outside the gene matches. The CDR3 covers 16 residues. CDR1 is MGHRA and CDR2 is YSYEKL in the germline V gene. The CDR3 DNA reads TGCGCCAGCAGCCCGGCCCAGGGGGACTGGTCGGAGCCCCAGCATTTT. As protein: CASSPAQGDWSEPQHF.

In its sample, this clonotype was seen a few times. The gene calls are TRBV15 and TRBJ1-5; D gene ambiguous. Germline V gene lookup returns CDR1 LNHNV and CDR2 YYDKDF (reference sequence). This CDR3 has 15 amino acids. Between the trimmed V and J ends, which lost 0 bases and 0 bases, there was a span of 6 bases. The DNA for the CDR3 is TGTGCCACCAGCAGAGATCGGGATAGCAATCAGCCCCAGCATTTT. It yields the protein CATSRDRDSNQPQHF.

The V gene is TRBV7-9, the J gene TRBJ2-5; TRBD1 agrees at 7 bases. The germline V gene encodes CDR1 SEHNR and CDR2 FQNEAQ (reference sequence). V was pared by 1 base and J by 4 bases, with 3 bases of the junction left unmatched. The CDR3 length is 14 residues. This CDR3 is CASSLGTGRETQYF. The CDR3 coding sequence is TGTGCCAGCAGCTTAGGGACAGGCCGAGAGACCCAGTACTTC.

This clonotype was seen a few times. CDR3 in amino acids: CASSPQLGVADDTQYF. The CDR3 DNA reads as TGTGCCAGCAGCCCTCAGCTCGGGGTAGCCGACGATACGCAGTATTTT. V usage is TRBV7-9 and J usage is TRBJ2-3, with D perhaps matching TRBD2 (5 bases). In germline, CDR1 is SEHNR, CDR2 FQNEAQ (reference sequence). This CDR3 has 16 amino acids. Trimming stripped 5 bases from V and 6 bases from J, with 21 bases between.

Only a few counts were recorded for this clonotype. The V gene is TRBV29-1, the J gene TRBJ1-2; 8 nucleotides align to TRBD1. With V trimmed by 5 bases and J by 4 bases, 9 bases remained unmatched. The germline gives CDR1 SQVTM, CDR2 ANQGSEA. This CDR3 spans 14 amino acids. This CDR3 is CSVLSGTGIYGYTF. The CDR3 DNA reads TGCAGCGTTTTATCCGGGACAGGCATCTATGGCTACACCTTC.

This clonotype was seen more than once but under ten times. The chain has TRBV10-3 and TRBJ2-7; possibly TRBD1 for D (5 bases). This CDR3 is 12 amino acids long. Germline CDR1 reads ENHRY; CDR2 reads SYGVKD. Trimming took 3 bases from V and 3 from J, leaving 6 bases between them. CDR3 region: CAISEDSYEQYF. CDR3 coding DNA: TGTGCCATCAGTGAAGACAGCTACGAGCAGTACTTC.